Each of the 3 T cell receptor beta chains below was sequenced from the same sample in a study of blood T cell repertoires in COVID-19. Method: immunoSEQ multiplex PCR; TCRdb's copy keeps in-frame clones and lacks some. The top ten clones hold less than 5.5% of a sample with 300,000 to 350,000 clones, approximately 89% of them seen once. Sequenced sample: PBMCs or T cells enriched from blood (not recorded which). The receptor set was obtained from a man aged 25-45 years who had recovered from COVID-19.

The chain uses TRBV18 and TRBJ1-5, with 12 bases matching TRBD1. The CDR3 runs 16 residues. The V segment lost 3 bases and the J segment 6 bases; nucleotides outside the gene matches: 6. From germline, CDR1 is KGHSH and CDR2 LQKENI. The CDR3, as DNA: TGTGCCAGCTCACCTTCGGGACAGGGGGCAGCTCAGCCCCAGCATTTT. Translated: CASSPSGQGAAQPQHF.

The chain couples TRBV2 to TRBJ2-7; TRBD1 aligns across 10 bases. Trimming cost V 2 bases and J 4 bases; bases outside gene matches: 2. Germline CDR1 SNHLY, CDR2 FYNNEI. The CDR3 has 14 residues. CDR3 nucleotide sequence: TGTGCCAGCAGTGAAAGACAGGGGGCGTACGAGCAGTACTTC. Protein sequence: CASSERQGAYEQYF.

The rearrangement uses TRBV11-2 and TRBJ2-3; tentatively, D is TRBD2 (7 bases). The V end was cut by 5 bases, the J end by 0 bases, with 24 bases between. The CDR3 sequence is 19 residues long. CDR1 SGHAT and CDR2 FQNNGV come from the germline V gene. This CDR3 is CASSLFYLGGVLSTDTQYF. CDR3 in DNA: TGTGCCAGCAGCCTGTTCTATTTAGGGGGGGTCCTTAGCACAGATACGCAGTATTTT.